Given below is one T cell receptor beta chain in context. Its antigen is unknown. This entry belongs to a study of neoadjuvant nivolumab and ipilimumab in lung cancer. The overall study: Nivolumab 3 mg/kg was given days 1, 15 and 29, plus ipilimumab 1 mg/kg day 1 in combination.

Clones were sequenced by immunoSEQ multiplex PCR, and TCRdb holds only the in-frame ones, with some missing. The table includes 25,000 to 30,000 clones, 83% detected once. Overall study results and limits: From pretherapy to surgery, tumor richness and clonality rose with dual therapy. Resected tumors had greater TCR richness and clonality than uninvolved lung.

Sample: tumor tissue, taken after neoadjuvant nivolumab, alone or with ipilimumab, at or shortly before surgery. This TCR derives from an adult with non-small cell lung cancer.

The CDR3 loop is CASSPPLGEAWTSGRAYNEQFF. CDR3 in DNA: TGCGCCAGCAGCCCCCCCCTGGGAGAAGCCTGGACTAGCGGGAGGGCCTACAATGAGCAGTTCTTC. V usage is TRBV4-3 and J usage is TRBJ2-1; TRBD2 agrees at 15 bases. CDR1 is LGHNA, CDR2 YSLEER, per germline. The junction had 18 bases not matched to a gene; V was cut back by 4 bases and J by 2 bases. The CDR3 has 22 residues.